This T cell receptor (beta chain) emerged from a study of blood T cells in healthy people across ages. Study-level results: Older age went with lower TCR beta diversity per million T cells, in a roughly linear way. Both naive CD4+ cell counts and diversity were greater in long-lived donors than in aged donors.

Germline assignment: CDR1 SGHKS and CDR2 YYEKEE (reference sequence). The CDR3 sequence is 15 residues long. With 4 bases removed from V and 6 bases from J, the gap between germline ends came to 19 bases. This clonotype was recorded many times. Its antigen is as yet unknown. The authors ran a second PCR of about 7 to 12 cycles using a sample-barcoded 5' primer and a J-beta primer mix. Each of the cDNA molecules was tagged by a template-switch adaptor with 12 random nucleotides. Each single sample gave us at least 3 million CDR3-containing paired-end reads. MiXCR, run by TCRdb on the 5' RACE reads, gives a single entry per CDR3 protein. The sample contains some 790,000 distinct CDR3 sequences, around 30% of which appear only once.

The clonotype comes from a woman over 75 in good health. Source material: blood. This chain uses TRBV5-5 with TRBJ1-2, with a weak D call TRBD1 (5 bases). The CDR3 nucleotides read TGTGCCAGCAGCATAGAGTTTGGGGCGCGGAATGGCTACACCTTC. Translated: CASSIEFGARNGYTF.